The 29 T cell receptor beta chains below were found in one sample sequenced in a study of blood T cell repertoires in COVID-19. Profiling relied on immunoSEQ multiplex PCR, and the TCRdb table lists in-frame clones only, not all of them. The table shows some 87,000 clones, with around 76% occurring only once. Sequencing was carried out using peripheral blood. Receptors originate from a human donor in a cohort sampled during active COVID-19.

The CDR3 nucleotides read TGTGCCAGCAGCACAACGGGGTCTCAGGGGTATGAGCAGTTCTTC. It translates to CASSTTGSQGYEQFF. The chain uses TRBV5-5 and TRBJ2-1, with a possible D match to TRBD1 (6 bases). The CDR3 is 15 amino acids. V was shortened by 4 bases and J by 8 bases, with 19 bases between the two germline ends. The germline CDR1 and CDR2 sequences are SGHKS and YYEKEE (reference sequence).

The V and J genes are TRBV7-2 and TRBJ2-1; 10 positions agree with TRBD2. J gave up 3 bases and V 6 bases, and 8 bases lay outside the gene matches. Germline lookup yields CDR1 SGHTA and CDR2 FQGNSA. The CDR3 contains 16 residues. The CDR3 sequence: CASSTGTSVDYNEQFF. The CDR3 DNA reads as TGTGCCAGCAGTACCGGGACTAGCGTTGACTACAATGAGCAGTTCTTC.

The chain combines TRBV6-1 with TRBJ2-7; D unresolved. V was pared by 1 base and J by 0 bases, with 10 bases between. Germline CDR1 MNHNS, CDR2 SASEGT. This CDR3 has 15 residues. The CDR3 DNA reads as TGTGCCAGCAGTGAAGAACCACAGTACTCCTACGAGCAGTACGTC. It specifies CASSEEPQYSYEQYV.

The chain uses TRBV27 and TRBJ2-7, with D maybe TRBD2 (6 bases). The CDR3 spans 13 residues. The germline V gene has CDR1 MNHEY and CDR2 SMNVEV (reference sequence). Deletions cut 6 bases from V and 4 bases from J, with 13 bases between. CDR3 bases: TGTGCCAGCAGCCCTCAAGCGGGTTACGAGCAGTACGTC. Amino acids: CASSPQAGYEQYV.

V gene TRBV7-3 combines with J gene TRBJ1-2; D not certain. V was shortened by 2 bases and J by 4 bases, with 8 bases between the two germline ends. From germline, CDR1 is SGHTA and CDR2 FQGTGA. The length of the CDR3 is 13 residues. CDR3 sequence: CASSLSGSYGYTF. CDR3 in DNA: TGTGCCAGCAGCTTATCCGGGAGCTATGGCTACACCTTC.

This rearrangement joins TRBV28 to TRBJ2-5, with 11 bases fitting TRBD2. The CDR3 loop spans 15 amino acids. Trimming at V came to 7 bases and at J to 5 bases, leaving 9 bases not matched to a gene. Germline values: CDR1 MDHEN, CDR2 SYDVKM. In nucleotides, the CDR3 is TGTGCCAGCAACCTTAGCGGGGGGGCCGGGGAGACCCAGTACTTC. Its protein product is CASNLSGGAGETQYF.

This CDR3 is CASSIPIRGLADTQYF. The CDR3 DNA is TGTGCCAGTAGTATACCCATCCGGGGGTTGGCAGATACGCAGTATTTT. The rearrangement links TRBV19 to TRBJ2-3; weak D call: TRBD2 (6 bases). V lost 2 bases and J lost 4, with 16 bases in between. CDR1 and CDR2 (germline): LNHDA, SQIVND (reference sequence). The CDR3 is 16 residues long.

This chain uses TRBV6-2 or TRBV6-3 with TRBJ1-5; D uncertain. From germline, CDR1 is MNHEY and CDR2 SVGEGT. The V end lost 5 bases, the J end lost 4 bases, and 12 bases lay between the germline ends. The CDR3 runs 14 residues. This CDR3 is CASSVWTANQPQHF. CDR3 in DNA: TGTGCCAGCAGTGTCTGGACTGCAAATCAGCCCCAGCATTTT.

The chain couples TRBV18 to TRBJ1-3; TRBD1 aligns across 7 bases. Trimming at V came to 0 bases and at J to 4 bases, leaving 6 bases not matched to a gene. In germline, CDR1 is KGHSH, CDR2 LQKENI. The CDR3 loop spans 16 amino acids. CDR3 sequence: CASSPPYPGGGNTIYF. The CDR3 DNA reads as TGTGCCAGCTCACCACCTTATCCAGGGGGAGGAAACACCATATATTTT.

The genes are TRBV19 and TRBJ2-5; D is unclear. This CDR3 is 14 amino acids long. V was cut by 1 base and J by 4 bases, with 10 bases left in between. Germline lookup yields CDR1 LNHDA and CDR2 SQIVND (reference sequence). The CDR3 bases are TGTGCCAGTAGTATAGGTGGCGGTTCAGAGACCCAGTACTTC. Translated: CASSIGGGSETQYF.

The V gene is TRBV30, the J gene TRBJ2-3; 7 nucleotides agree with TRBD1. CDR1 is GTSNPN and CDR2 is SVGIG in the germline V gene (reference sequence). V gave up 2 bases and J gave up 4 bases; unmatched junction bases: 3. This CDR3 contains 13 residues. CDR3 sequence: CAWSLTGPDTQYF. The CDR3 nucleotides read TGTGCCTGGAGTCTGACAGGGCCAGATACGCAGTATTTT.

The V call is TRBV5-5, the J call TRBJ2-7; maybe TRBD2 (6 bases). The CDR3 loop spans 14 amino acids. The V end was cut by 2 bases, the J end by 2 bases, with 11 bases between. Germline V gives CDR1 SGHKS, CDR2 YYEKEE (reference sequence). CDR3 DNA sequence: TGTGCCAGCAGCTTCCGGGAGCTAACCTACGAGCAGTACTTC. This gives the protein CASSFRELTYEQYF.

V and J are TRBV7-2 and TRBJ1-2; no definite D call. This CDR3 comprises 14 residues. CDR1 is SGHTA, CDR2 FQGNSA, per germline. V was shortened by 0 bases and J by 0 bases, with 5 bases between the two germline ends. The CDR3 region is CASSLAGANYGYTF. DNA of the CDR3: TGTGCCAGCAGCTTAGCGGGAGCTAACTATGGCTACACCTTC. The full variable domain, in which reference TRBV7-2 and TRBJ1-2 provide the parts outside the CDR3, is GAGVSQSPSNKVTEKGKDVELRCDPISGHTALYWYRQSLGQGLEFLIYFQGNSAPDKSGLPSDRFSAERTGGSVSTLTIQRTQQEDSAVYLCASSLAGANYGYTFGSGTRLTVV.

V gene TRBV7-9 combines with J gene TRBJ2-1; 11 bases fit TRBD2. Germline V gene data show CDR1 as SEHNR and CDR2 as FQNEAQ (reference sequence). The CDR3 consists of 15 residues. Trimming cost V 1 base and J 8 bases; bases outside gene matches: 4. CDR3 sequence reads: CASSLVPSGRYEQFF. The CDR3 DNA follows: TGTGCCAGCAGCTTAGTGCCTAGCGGGAGGTATGAGCAGTTCTTC.

The V call is TRBV15, the J call TRBJ1-5; D is ambiguous. This CDR3 contains 13 residues. Looked up from germline, CDR1 is LNHNV and CDR2 is YYDKDF (reference sequence). Trimming left V 1 base short and J 6 bases short, with 7 bases between. The CDR3 spells CATSRATTQPQHF. DNA for the CDR3: TGTGCCACCAGCAGAGCGACAACTCAGCCCCAGCATTTT.

The genes are TRBV5-1 and TRBJ2-1; 11 nucleotides match TRBD2. The CDR3 length is 13 residues. With 2 bases clipped from V and 13 bases from J, the junction kept 5 bases outside the gene matches. Germline CDR1 and CDR2: SGHRS and YFSETQ. This CDR3 is CASSLTSGSTQFF. The CDR3 DNA follows: TGCGCCAGCAGCTTAACTAGCGGGAGTACTCAGTTCTTC.

The rearrangement joins TRBV19 to TRBJ2-1; D is unclear. The CDR3 is 14 amino acids. Between the trimmed V and J ends, which lost 5 bases and 0 bases, there was a span of 8 bases. Germline assignment: CDR1 LNHDA and CDR2 SQIVND (reference sequence). DNA for the CDR3: TGTGCCAGTAGTTCTATGAGCTCCTACAATGAGCAGTTCTTC. The encoded protein is CASSSMSSYNEQFF. Full variable domain (rest looked up from reference TRBV19 and TRBJ2-1): DGGITQSPKYLFRKEGQNVTLSCEQNLNHDAMYWYRQDPGQGLRLIYYSQIVNDFQKGDIAEGYSVSREKKESFPLTVTSAQKNPTAFYLCASSSMSSYNEQFFGPGTRLTVL.

The DNA of the CDR3 is TGTGCCAGCAGCTTCCAACAGGAAAACTATGGCTACACCTTC. Amino acids: CASSFQQENYGYTF. The chain carries TRBV7-2 and TRBJ1-2; D may be TRBD1 (5 bases). The V and J ends lost 3 bases and 2 bases respectively, with 10 bases between them. This CDR3 has 14 amino acids. Per germline, CDR1 SGHTA and CDR2 FQGNSA.

The rearrangement uses TRBV20-1 and TRBJ2-7; D ambiguous. The CDR3 extends over 11 amino acids. The germline gives CDR1 DFQATT, CDR2 SNEGSKA (reference sequence). The CDR3: CSLYDFYEQYF. Written as DNA, the CDR3 is TGCAGCCTATATGACTTCTACGAGCAGTACTTC.

This clone appeared once. The V and J genes are TRBV21-1 and TRBJ2-7; TRBD2 is the table's D call, not checked against the DNA. TRBV21-1 is a listed pseudogene. This CDR3 is 17 amino acids long. CDR3 region: CASSTRTGPTYCYEQYV. DNA for the CDR3: TGTGCCAGCAGCACTCGGACTGGCCCGACCTATTGCTACGAGCAGTACGTC.

The gene calls are TRBV2 and TRBJ1-1; TRBD1 agrees at 7 bases. This CDR3 region has 13 residues. V gave up 11 bases and J gave up 0 bases; unmatched junction bases: 6. Per germline, CDR1 SNHLY and CDR2 FYNNEI. Here the CDR3 reads CASKGQLNTEAFF. CDR3 DNA sequence: TGTGCCTCCAAGGGACAGTTGAACACTGAAGCTTTCTTT.

This clone was found many times. The chain links TRBV11-2 to TRBJ1-4, with D perhaps TRBD1 (5 bases). The CDR3 covers 15 residues. Germline CDR1 is SGHAT and CDR2 is FQNNGV. The V end lost 5 bases, the J end lost 8 bases, and 18 bases lay between the germline ends. In DNA, the CDR3 is TGTGCCAGCAGCGATAGCGGGGGTGTAGAAGAAAAACTGTTTTTT. It specifies CASSDSGGVEEKLFF.

The chain combines TRBV30 with TRBJ1-6; D is undetermined. The V end lost 1 base, the J end lost 5 bases, and 9 bases lay between the germline ends. The CDR3 totals 14 residues. Germline assignment: CDR1 GTSNPN and CDR2 SVGIG (reference sequence). The CDR3 sequence: CAWSADWNNSPLHF. CDR3 in DNA: TGTGCCTGGAGTGCGGACTGGAATAATTCACCCCTCCACTTT.

The gene calls are TRBV18 and TRBJ1-3; 8 positions agree with TRBD1. The germline V gene has CDR1 KGHSH and CDR2 LQKENI. V shed 3 bases, J shed 2 bases, and the junction held 6 bases outside the gene matches. This CDR3 region has 16 residues. CDR3 region: CASSPKTGETGNTIYF. CDR3 sequence (DNA): TGTGCCAGCTCACCGAAGACAGGGGAGACTGGAAACACCATATATTTT.

This clone was counted only a few times. The rearrangement uses TRBV9 and TRBJ1-1, with a tentative D call TRBD1 (6 bases). The germline V gene has CDR1 SGDLS and CDR2 YYNGEE. V was clipped by 0 bases and J by 6 bases, with 12 bases between them. This CDR3 is built from 14 residues. The CDR3 coding sequence is TGTGCCAGCAGCGTAGACAGGGTCATTTCTGAAGCTTTCTTT. This codes for CASSVDRVISEAFF.

The CDR3, as DNA: TGTGCCAGCAGCTTAGATGGAGGGAGTGAGACCCAGTACTTC. Its protein product is CASSLDGGSETQYF. This chain connects TRBV11-3 to TRBJ2-5, with D perhaps TRBD2 (6 bases). V was shortened by 0 bases and J by 5 bases, with 10 bases between the two germline ends. The CDR3 contains 14 residues. Per the germline V gene, CDR1 is SGHNT and CDR2 is YENEEA. The variable domain in full, completed from reference TRBV11-3 and TRBJ2-5, reads EAGVVQSPRYKIIEKKQPVAFWCNPISGHNTLYWYLQNLGQGPELLIRYENEEAVDDSQLPKDRFSAERLKGVDSTLKIQPAELGDSAVYLCASSLDGGSETQYFGPGTRLLVL.

The rearrangement uses TRBV2 and TRBJ1-4; 7 positions match TRBD1. The CDR3 covers 11 residues. The germline CDR1 and CDR2 sequences are SNHLY and FYNNEI. Germline trimming cut 6 bases from V and 15 bases from J; bases unmatched to any gene: 7. The CDR3 DNA sequence: TGTGCCAGCAGGGAACAGGGGTTAATGTTTTTT. Translated, it gives CASREQGLMFF.

The chain has TRBV5-5 and TRBJ1-1; TRBD1 might be the D (5 bases). The CDR3 has 15 amino acids. Trimming removed 1 base from V and 1 base from J, with 11 bases in between. The germline V gene has CDR1 SGHKS and CDR2 YYEKEE (reference sequence). CDR3 protein: CASSLRTTENTEAFF. For the CDR3, the DNA is TGTGCCAGCAGCTTGCGGACAACGGAGAACACTGAAGCTTTCTTT.

The chain recombines TRBV7-9 with TRBJ1-1; the D is unclear. V was trimmed by 6 bases and J by 9 bases, leaving 11 bases between them. Germline V gene lookup returns CDR1 SEHNR and CDR2 FQNEAQ (reference sequence). The CDR3 runs 11 residues. The CDR3 sequence is CASRLTEQAFF. DNA of the CDR3: TGTGCCAGCAGGTTGACTGAGCAAGCTTTCTTT.